A selection of T cell receptor beta chains follows, all from one sample in a study of blood T cell repertoires in COVID-19. The repertoire was sequenced with immunoSEQ multiplex PCR; TCRdb's copy has only in-frame clones and lacks some. This sample carries approximately 330,000 clones, around 89% of them seen once, and the ten largest clones take approximately 4%. The sequenced sample was peripheral blood. The receptors here all came from a woman between 45 and 65 years old with active or convalescent COVID-19. CDR3s include the opening cysteine and the closing phenylalanine or tryptophan. Fields, in order: clone size, J gene, D gene, V gene, CDR3 protein, CDR3 DNA. The D gene is left open where the match is weak. Size tells how often a clone was seen (once, few, many) or the class of an expanded clone, and some rows leave it out.

>.|TRBJ1-1|.|TRBV7-2
CASSLVGGETFF
TGTGCCAGCAGCTTAGTTGGGGGCGAAACTTTCTTT
>.|TRBJ2-7|.|TRBV4-3
CASSQGLFSYEQYF
TGCGCCAGCAGCCAAGGGCTTTTCTCCTACGAGCAGTACTTC
>.|TRBJ2-4|.|TRBV15
CATGAGGFVKNIQYF
TGTGCCACCGGGGCTGGCGGTTTTGTCAAAAACATTCAGTACTTC
>.|TRBJ2-7|.|TRBV28
CASSLANSYEQYF
TGTGCCAGCAGTTTAGCCAACAGCTACGAGCAGTACTTC
>.|TRBJ1-6|.|TRBV7-9
CASSLVGGGDSPLHF
TGTGCCAGCAGCTTAGTGGGAGGAGGTGACTCACCCCTCCACTTT
>.|TRBJ2-1|TRBD2|TRBV24-1
CATSDYSGTTYNEQFF
TGTGCCACCAGTGATTATAGCGGGACGACCTACAATGAGCAGTTCTTC
>.|TRBJ2-3|.|TRBV19
CASSAYRTPSTDTQYF
TGTGCCAGTAGTGCCTACAGGACCCCTAGCACAGATACGCAGTATTTT
>.|TRBJ2-3|.|TRBV4-2
CASSQDGWTRGDTQYF
TGTGCCAGCAGCCAAGATGGGTGGACTCGCGGTGATACGCAGTATTTT
>.|TRBJ1-4|TRBD1|TRBV9
CASSVGRPTGAYSTNEKLFF
TGTGCCAGCAGCGTAGGACGGCCTACAGGGGCTTATTCAACTAATGAAAAACTGTTTTTT
>.|TRBJ2-7|.|TRBV30
CAWSPGVHEQYF
TGTGCCTGGAGTCCCGGGGTCCACGAGCAGTACTTC
>.|TRBJ2-7|TRBD2|TRBV28
CASSFFSGPIYEQYF
TGTGCCAGCAGTTTCTTTAGCGGGCCGATTTACGAGCAGTACTTC
>.|TRBJ1-1|.|TRBV15
CATSRVSRFGAFF
TGTGCCACCAGCAGAGTCTCGCGGTTTGGGGCTTTCTTT
>once|TRBJ1-2|.|TRBV7-9
CASRSDLGGGGGYTF
TGTGCCAGCAGATCCGACCTTGGTGGGGGCGGGGGCTACACCTTC
>.|TRBJ1-2|TRBD1|TRBV10-3
CAISAGGRVYGYTF
TGTGCCATCAGCGCAGGGGGCCGGGTCTATGGCTACACCTTC
>once|TRBJ1-1|.|TRBV4-1
CASSQGGMNTEAFF
TGCGCCAGCAGCCAAGGGGGCATGAACACTGAAGCTTTCTTT
>few|TRBJ1-2|TRBD1|TRBV28
CASSFTLGTATNYGYTF
TGTGCCAGCAGTTTTACGTTGGGGACAGCTACTAACTATGGCTACACCTTC
>.|TRBJ1-2|.|TRBV3-1/TRBV3-2
CASSSQGYGYTF
TGTGCCAGCAGCTCCCAGGGCTATGGCTACACCTTC
>once|TRBJ2-7|.|TRBV7-9
CASSSRVEGVNEQYF
TGTGCCAGCAGCTCCCGCGTAGAGGGGGTGAACGAGCAGTACTTC
>.|TRBJ1-2|TRBD1|TRBV9
CASSPPGQAYGYTF
TGTGCCAGCAGCCCCCCGGGACAGGCCTATGGCTACACCTTC
>.|TRBJ2-1|.|TRBV7-8
CASSRIGSPNEQFF
TGTGCCAGCAGCCGGATCGGGAGCCCCAATGAGCAGTTCTTC
>.|TRBJ1-1|TRBD1|TRBV4-1
CASSQDGTENTEAFF
TGCGCCAGCAGCCAAGATGGGACAGAGAACACTGAAGCTTTCTTT
>.|TRBJ2-2|TRBD2|TRBV6-5
CASSYLGGSRTGELFF
TGTGCCAGCAGTTACCTGGGCGGGAGCCGCACCGGGGAGCTGTTTTTT
>.|TRBJ2-5|.|TRBV16
CASSQFRHSQETQYF
TGTGCCAGCAGCCAATTTCGACACAGCCAAGAGACCCAGTACTTC
>.|TRBJ2-7|.|TRBV30
CAWSVLKISYEQYF
TGTGCCTGGAGTGTACTAAAAATAAGCTACGAGCAGTACTTC
>.|TRBJ1-4|.|TRBV4-3
CASSQDLPGGAREKLFF
TGCGCCAGCAGCCAAGATCTCCCGGGAGGGGCGAGGGAAAAACTGTTTTTT
>.|TRBJ1-2|.|TRBV30
CAWSVMDTGQGYTF
TGTGCCTGGAGTGTAATGGATACAGGGCAGGGCTACACCTTC
>.|TRBJ2-1|.|TRBV7-9
CASSSGQGGVNEQFF
TGTGCCAGCAGCTCCGGACAGGGAGGGGTCAATGAGCAGTTCTTC
>.|TRBJ1-1|.|TRBV27
CASSFLPGTGAEAFF
TGTGCCAGCAGTTTTCTGCCCGGGACTGGCGCTGAAGCTTTCTTT
>.|TRBJ2-7|.|TRBV12-3/TRBV12-4
CASSRGAYEQYF
TGTGCCAGCAGCCGCGGAGCCTACGAGCAGTACTTC
>once|TRBJ1-1|.|TRBV27
CASSLRTLNTEAFF
TGTGCCAGCAGTCTGCGGACACTGAACACTGAAGCTTTCTTT
>.|TRBJ1-2|TRBD1|TRBV19
CASSILAGGYGYTF
TGTGCCAGTAGTATTTTGGCAGGGGGCTATGGCTACACCTTC
>.|TRBJ1-5|TRBD1|TRBV7-8
CASSSLGDRQDQPQHF
TGTGCCAGCAGCTCCCTGGGGGACAGACAAGATCAGCCCCAGCATTTT
>.|TRBJ2-3|.|TRBV7-9
CASSFWLVSTDTQYF
TGTGCCAGCAGCTTTTGGCTAGTCAGCACAGATACGCAGTATTTT
>.|TRBJ1-2|.|TRBV24-1
CATSDSGGRGYTF
TGTGCCACCAGTGATTCAGGAGGGCGAGGCTACACCTTC
>.|TRBJ2-3|.|TRBV9
CASSVISGRVGTDTQYF
TGTGCCAGCAGCGTAATAAGTGGGAGAGTGGGCACAGATACGCAGTATTTT
>.|TRBJ2-7|.|TRBV11-3
CASSLGLGGVHEQYF
TGTGCCAGCAGCTTGGGTCTGGGAGGCGTCCACGAGCAGTACTTC
>.|TRBJ1-6|TRBD1|TRBV2
CARATGVNSPLHF
TGTGCCAGGGCGACAGGGGTGAATTCACCCCTCCACTTT
>.|TRBJ2-7|TRBD2|TRBV4-1
CASSQGTSGAIYSYEQYF
TGCGCCAGCAGCCAGGGGACTAGCGGGGCCATCTACTCCTACGAGCAGTACTTC
>.|TRBJ2-1|TRBD2|TRBV5-1
CASSLELAGNEQFF
TGCGCCAGCAGCTTGGAGCTAGCGGGGAATGAGCAGTTCTTC
>once|TRBJ1-3|.|TRBV28
CASIRSEGGTSGNTIYF
TGTGCCAGCATCCGTTCGGAGGGGGGGACCTCTGGAAACACCATATATTTT
>.|TRBJ1-2|.|TRBV2
CARTENPNYGYTF
TGTGCCCGGACAGAAAATCCTAACTATGGCTACACCTTC
>.|TRBJ2-2|.|TRBV18
CASSPQQANTGELFF
TGTGCCAGCTCACCACAGCAGGCGAACACCGGGGAGCTGTTTTTT
>.|TRBJ2-3|.|TRBV5-1
CASSLEGRGKGTDTQYF
TGCGCCAGCAGCTTGGAGGGCAGGGGAAAGGGCACAGATACGCAGTATTTT
>.|TRBJ2-7|.|TRBV28
CASSEPTGTRSF
TGTGCCAGCAGTGAACCCACCGGGACAAGAAGCTTC
>.|TRBJ1-1|TRBD1|TRBV10-3
CAISRDTAGQSSEAFF
TGTGCCATCAGCCGCGACACCGCGGGACAGAGTTCTGAAGCTTTCTTT
>once|TRBJ2-7|TRBD1|TRBV28
CASSLVWRDRASEQYF
TGTGCCAGCAGTTTAGTTTGGCGGGACAGGGCCAGCGAGCAGTACTTC
>.|TRBJ1-2|.|TRBV13
CASSLPDMAFNYGYTF
TGTGCCAGCAGCTTACCCGACATGGCATTTAACTATGGCTACACCTTC
>.|TRBJ1-3|TRBD1|TRBV19
CASFGGQGARGGNTIYF
TGTGCCAGTTTCGGGGGACAGGGGGCAAGAGGAGGAAACACCATATATTTT
>.|TRBJ1-4|.|TRBV19
CASSIQGKMEKLFF
TGTGCCAGTAGTATACAGGGGAAGATGGAAAAACTGTTTTTT
>.|TRBJ1-2|TRBD1|TRBV5-1
CASSLAGTGGGYTF
TGCGCCAGCAGCTTGGCGGGGACAGGGGGCGGCTACACCTTC
>.|TRBJ1-1|.|TRBV9
CASSGGDVALTEAFF
TGTGCCAGCAGCGGGGGGGACGTGGCTTTGACTGAAGCTTTCTTT
>.|TRBJ2-1|.|TRBV28
CASSLFPGENEQFF
TGTGCCAGCAGTTTATTCCCAGGGGAGAATGAGCAGTTCTTC
>.|TRBJ2-7|.|TRBV15
CATSRDFRGDEQYF
TGTGCCACCAGCAGAGACTTTCGGGGAGACGAGCAGTACTTC
>once|TRBJ2-1|TRBD2|TRBV7-2
CASSLLSGGHYNEQFF
TGTGCCAGCAGCTTACTAAGCGGGGGCCACTACAATGAGCAGTTCTTC
>.|TRBJ1-1|.|TRBV7-3
CASSLYPTQGRDTEAFF
TGTGCCAGCAGCCTCTACCCTACTCAGGGGAGAGACACTGAAGCTTTCTTT
>.|TRBJ1-5|.|TRBV5-5
CASSLGTNLGRNQPQHF
TGTGCCAGCAGCTTAGGGACCAACCTAGGGAGGAATCAGCCCCAGCATTTT
>.|TRBJ2-2|.|TRBV4-2
CASSPVGAGELFF
TGTGCCAGCAGCCCGGTAGGGGCCGGGGAGCTGTTTTTT
>.|TRBJ1-2|TRBD1|TRBV28
CASKGGINYGYTF
TGTGCCTCAAAAGGGGGCATTAACTATGGCTACACCTTC
>.|TRBJ2-5|.|TRBV11-2
CASSLERRRETQYF
TGTGCCAGCAGCTTAGAAAGGAGGCGAGAGACCCAGTACTTC